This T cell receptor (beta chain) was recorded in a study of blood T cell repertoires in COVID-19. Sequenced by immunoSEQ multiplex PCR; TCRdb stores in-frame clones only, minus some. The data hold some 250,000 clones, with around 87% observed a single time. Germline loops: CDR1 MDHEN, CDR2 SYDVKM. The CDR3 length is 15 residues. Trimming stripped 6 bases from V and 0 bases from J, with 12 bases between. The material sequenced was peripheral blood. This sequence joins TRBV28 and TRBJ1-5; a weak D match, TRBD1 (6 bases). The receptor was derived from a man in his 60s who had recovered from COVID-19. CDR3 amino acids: CASSQTGTSNQPQHF. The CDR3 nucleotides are TGTGCCAGCAGCCAGACAGGAACTAGCAATCAGCCCCAGCATTTT.